This T cell receptor (beta chain) was retrieved from a study of T cell responses to AZD1222 COVID-19 vaccine. A note on this clone: Its antigen is not identified.

Sequencing was performed with immunoSEQ multiplex PCR; in TCRdb, only in-frame clones are kept and a portion is missing. Here the sample spans more than 140,000 clones, just over 90% being singletons. Study-wide results and caveats: Among spike-specific TCRs, nearly half reportedly target unmutated variant regions. Spike-specific TCR breadth and depth rose after two AZD1222 doses.

The input for sequencing was peripheral blood, taken on day 0 of MenACWY control vaccination. This clonotype was obtained from an adult in good health.

The DNA of the CDR3 is TGTGCCAGCTCACCACTCCCGGGACAGGGGGCCCGAAGCTCTGGAAACACCATATATTTT. It translates to CASSPLPGQGARSSGNTIYF. The V and J genes are TRBV18 and TRBJ1-3; 12 positions match TRBD1. The germline CDR1 and CDR2 sequences are KGHSH and LQKENI. The CDR3 is 20 residues long. Trimming cost V 1 base and J 0 bases; bases outside gene matches: 10.